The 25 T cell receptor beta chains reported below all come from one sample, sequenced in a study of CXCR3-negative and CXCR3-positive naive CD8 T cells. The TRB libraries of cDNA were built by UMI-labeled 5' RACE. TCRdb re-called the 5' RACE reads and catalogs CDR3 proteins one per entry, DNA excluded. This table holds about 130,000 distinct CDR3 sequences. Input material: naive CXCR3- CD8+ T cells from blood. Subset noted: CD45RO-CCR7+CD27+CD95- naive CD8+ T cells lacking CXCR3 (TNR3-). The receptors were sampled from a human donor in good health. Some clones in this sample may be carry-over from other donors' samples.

CDR3 in amino acids: CASSPAYEGPKSTEAFF. This sequence joins TRBV18 and TRBJ1-1. The CDR3 contains 17 residues. CDR1 and CDR2 (germline): KGHSH, LQKENI.

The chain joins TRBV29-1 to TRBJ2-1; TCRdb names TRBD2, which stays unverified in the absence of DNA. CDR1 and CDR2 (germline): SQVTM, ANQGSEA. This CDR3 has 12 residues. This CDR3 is CSVVSGLGEQFF.

The chain's CDR3 is CASSLALGGARSTEAFF. The gene calls are TRBV7-9 and TRBJ1-1; the TCRdb D gene call, TRBD1, has no DNA to confirm it. The CDR3 loop spans 17 amino acids. CDR1 is SEHNR, CDR2 FQNEAQ, per germline (reference sequence). The full variable domain, with the rest looked up from reference TRBV7-9 and TRBJ1-1, is DTGVSQNPRHKITKRGQNVTFRCDPISEHNRLYWYRQTLGQGPEFLTYFQNEAQLEKSRLLSDRFSAERPKGSFSTLEIQRTEQGDSAMYLCASSLALGGARSTEAFFGQGTRLTVV.

The CDR3 sequence: CATSVGRGYEQYF. The chain joins TRBV24-1 to TRBJ2-7; with no DNA, the TCRdb D assignment of TRBD1 cannot be verified. CDR3 size: 13 residues. Looked up from germline, CDR1 is KGHDR and CDR2 is SFDVKD.

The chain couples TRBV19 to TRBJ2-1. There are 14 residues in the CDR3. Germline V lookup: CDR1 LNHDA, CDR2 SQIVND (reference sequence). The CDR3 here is CASSSGNSYNEQFF.

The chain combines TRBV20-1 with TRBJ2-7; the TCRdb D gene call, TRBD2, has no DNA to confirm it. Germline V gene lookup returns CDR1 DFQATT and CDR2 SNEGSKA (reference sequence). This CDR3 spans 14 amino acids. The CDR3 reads CSASPGLAPYEQYF.

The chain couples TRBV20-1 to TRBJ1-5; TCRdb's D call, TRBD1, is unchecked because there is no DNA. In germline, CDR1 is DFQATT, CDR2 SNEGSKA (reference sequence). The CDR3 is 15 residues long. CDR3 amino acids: CSARDEDWGNQPQHF.

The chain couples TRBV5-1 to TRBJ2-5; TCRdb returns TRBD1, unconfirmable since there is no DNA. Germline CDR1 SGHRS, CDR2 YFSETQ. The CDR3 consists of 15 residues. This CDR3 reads CASSRWGGGQETQYF.

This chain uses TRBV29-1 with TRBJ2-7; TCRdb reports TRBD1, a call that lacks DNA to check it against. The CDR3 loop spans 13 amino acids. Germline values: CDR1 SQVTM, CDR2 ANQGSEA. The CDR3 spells CSVEVRGDYEQYF.

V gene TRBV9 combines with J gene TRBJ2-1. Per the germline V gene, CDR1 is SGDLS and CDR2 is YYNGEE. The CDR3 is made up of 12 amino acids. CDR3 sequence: CASSVALGEQFF.

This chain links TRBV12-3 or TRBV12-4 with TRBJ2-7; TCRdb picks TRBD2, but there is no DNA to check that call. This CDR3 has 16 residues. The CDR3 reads CASSSSWRAKNYEQYF.

CDR3: CASSLGGFPSVEQYF. The chain recombines TRBV5-4 with TRBJ2-7; TCRdb names TRBD1, which stays unverified in the absence of DNA. The germline CDR1 and CDR2 sequences are SGHNT and YYREEE (reference sequence). The CDR3 consists of 15 residues.

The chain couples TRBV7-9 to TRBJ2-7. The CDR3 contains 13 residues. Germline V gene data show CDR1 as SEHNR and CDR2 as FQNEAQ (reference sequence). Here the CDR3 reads CASSVDSAYEQYF.

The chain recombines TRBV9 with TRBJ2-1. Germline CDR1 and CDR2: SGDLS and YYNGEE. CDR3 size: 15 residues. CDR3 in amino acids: CASSVGQNSYNEQFF.

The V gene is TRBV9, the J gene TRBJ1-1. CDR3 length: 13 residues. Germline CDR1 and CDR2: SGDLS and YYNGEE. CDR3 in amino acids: CASSVGVGTEAFF.

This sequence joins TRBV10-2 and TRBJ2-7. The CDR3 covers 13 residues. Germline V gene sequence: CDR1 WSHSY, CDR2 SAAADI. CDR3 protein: CASSDRLTYEQYF.

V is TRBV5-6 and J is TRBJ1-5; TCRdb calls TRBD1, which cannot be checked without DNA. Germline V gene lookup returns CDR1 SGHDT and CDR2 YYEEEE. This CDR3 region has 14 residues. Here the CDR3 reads CASSIQGYNQPQHF.

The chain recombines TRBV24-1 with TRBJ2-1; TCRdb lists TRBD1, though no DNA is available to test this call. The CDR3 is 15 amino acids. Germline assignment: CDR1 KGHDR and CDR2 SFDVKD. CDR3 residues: CATSTAGQKSHEQFF.

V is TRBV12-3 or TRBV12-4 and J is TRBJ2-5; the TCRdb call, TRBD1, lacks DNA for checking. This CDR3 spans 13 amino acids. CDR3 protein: CASSLPRVETQYF.

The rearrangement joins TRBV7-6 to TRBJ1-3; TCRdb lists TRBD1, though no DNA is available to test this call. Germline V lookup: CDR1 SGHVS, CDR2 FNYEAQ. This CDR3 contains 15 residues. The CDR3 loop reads CASSLEGAAGNTIYF.

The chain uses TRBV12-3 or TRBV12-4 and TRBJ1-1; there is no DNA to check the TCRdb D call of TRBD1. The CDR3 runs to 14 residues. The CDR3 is CASSSRGSNTEAFF.

CDR3 sequence reads: CASSIGGSSYEQYF. The V gene is TRBV19, the J gene TRBJ2-7. This CDR3 has 14 amino acids. Germline V lookup: CDR1 LNHDA, CDR2 SQIVND (reference sequence).

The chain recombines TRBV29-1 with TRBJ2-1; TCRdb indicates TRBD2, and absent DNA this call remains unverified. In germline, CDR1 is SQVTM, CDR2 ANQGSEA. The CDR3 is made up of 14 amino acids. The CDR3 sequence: CSVSGRQTYNEQFF.

The chain's CDR3 is CASSPRDKTYEQYF. The chain links TRBV7-9 to TRBJ2-7; TCRdb reports TRBD1, a call that lacks DNA to check it against. CDR3 size: 14 residues. Germline CDR1 reads SEHNR; CDR2 reads FQNEAQ (reference sequence).

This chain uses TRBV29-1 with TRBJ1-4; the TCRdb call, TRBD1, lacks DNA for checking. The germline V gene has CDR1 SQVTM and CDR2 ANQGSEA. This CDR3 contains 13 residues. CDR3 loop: CSVTGPLSEKLFF. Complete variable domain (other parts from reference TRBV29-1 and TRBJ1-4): SAVISQKPSRDICQRGTSLTIQCQVDSQVTMMFWYRQQPGQSLTLIATANQGSEATYESGFVIDKFPISRPNLTFSTLTVSNMSPEDSSIYLCSVTGPLSEKLFFGSGTQLSVL.